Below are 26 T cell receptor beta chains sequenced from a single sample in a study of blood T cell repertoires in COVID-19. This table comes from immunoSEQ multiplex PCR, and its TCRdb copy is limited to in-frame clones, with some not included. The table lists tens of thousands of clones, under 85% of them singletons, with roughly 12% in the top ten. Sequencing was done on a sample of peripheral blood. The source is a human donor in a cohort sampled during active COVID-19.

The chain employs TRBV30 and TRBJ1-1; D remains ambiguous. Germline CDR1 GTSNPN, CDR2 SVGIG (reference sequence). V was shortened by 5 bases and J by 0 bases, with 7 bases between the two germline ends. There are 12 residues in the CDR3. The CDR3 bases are TGTGCCTGGGGACGGTTGAACACTGAAGCTTTCTTT. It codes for CAWGRLNTEAFF.

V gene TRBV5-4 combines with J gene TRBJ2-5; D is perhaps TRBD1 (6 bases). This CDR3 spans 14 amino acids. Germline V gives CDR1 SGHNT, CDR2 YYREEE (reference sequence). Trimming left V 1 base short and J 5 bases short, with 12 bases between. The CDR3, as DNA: TGTGCCAGCAGCTTGAACAGGGCAGGGGAGACCCAGTACTTC. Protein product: CASSLNRAGETQYF.

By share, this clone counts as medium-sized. The chain's CDR3 is CASSLRYEQYF. The CDR3 nucleotides are TGTGCCAGCAGCTTACGCTACGAGCAGTACTTC. This sequence joins TRBV7-2 and TRBJ2-7; D is uncertain. With 2 bases removed from V and 3 bases from J, the gap between germline ends came to 2 bases. Germline CDR1 SGHTA, CDR2 FQGNSA. CDR3 length: 11 residues.

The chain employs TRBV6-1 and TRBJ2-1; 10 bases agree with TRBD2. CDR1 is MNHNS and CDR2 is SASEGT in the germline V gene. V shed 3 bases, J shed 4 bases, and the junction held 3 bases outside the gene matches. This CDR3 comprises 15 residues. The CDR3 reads CASSERTSGYNEQFF. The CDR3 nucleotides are TGTGCCAGCAGTGAGAGGACTAGCGGTTACAATGAGCAGTTCTTC.

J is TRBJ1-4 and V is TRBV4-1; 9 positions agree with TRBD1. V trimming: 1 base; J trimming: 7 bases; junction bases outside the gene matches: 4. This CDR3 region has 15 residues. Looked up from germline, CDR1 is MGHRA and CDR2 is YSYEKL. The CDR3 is CASSQVVDRGEKLFF. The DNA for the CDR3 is TGCGCCAGCAGCCAAGTGGTGGACAGGGGTGAAAAACTGTTTTTT.

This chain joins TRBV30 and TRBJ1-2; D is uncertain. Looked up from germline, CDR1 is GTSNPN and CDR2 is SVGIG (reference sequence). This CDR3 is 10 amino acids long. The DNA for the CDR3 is TGTGCTGAGGGCGCCGGGGGCTACACCTTC. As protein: CAEGAGGYTF.

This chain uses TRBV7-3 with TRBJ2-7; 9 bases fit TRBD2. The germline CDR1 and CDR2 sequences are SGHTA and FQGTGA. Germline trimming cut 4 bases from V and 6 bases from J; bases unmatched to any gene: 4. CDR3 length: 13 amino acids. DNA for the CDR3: TGTGCCAGCAGCTCCAGCGGGGGGCTCGAGCAGTACTTC. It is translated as CASSSSGGLEQYF.

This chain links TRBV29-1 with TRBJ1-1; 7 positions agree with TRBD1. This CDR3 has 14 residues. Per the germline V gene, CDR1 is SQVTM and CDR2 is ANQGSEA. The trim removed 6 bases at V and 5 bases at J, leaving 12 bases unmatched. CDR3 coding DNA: TGCAGCGTCATAAGACAGGGCGGGGGGACTGAAGCTTTCTTT. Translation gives CSVIRQGGGTEAFF.

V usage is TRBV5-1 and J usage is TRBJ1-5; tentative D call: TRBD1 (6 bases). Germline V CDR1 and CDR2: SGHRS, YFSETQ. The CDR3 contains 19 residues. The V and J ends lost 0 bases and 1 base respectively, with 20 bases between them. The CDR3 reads CASSLGHPPRQESNQPQHF. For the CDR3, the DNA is TGCGCCAGCAGCTTGGGCCACCCCCCACGACAGGAGAGCAATCAGCCCCAGCATTTT. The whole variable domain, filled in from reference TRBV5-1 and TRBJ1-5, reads KAGVTQTPRYLIKTRGQQVTLSCSPISGHRSVSWYQQTPGQGLQFLFEYFSETQRNKGNFPGRFSGRQFSNSRSEMNVSTLELGDSALYLCASSLGHPPRQESNQPQHFGDGTRLSIL.

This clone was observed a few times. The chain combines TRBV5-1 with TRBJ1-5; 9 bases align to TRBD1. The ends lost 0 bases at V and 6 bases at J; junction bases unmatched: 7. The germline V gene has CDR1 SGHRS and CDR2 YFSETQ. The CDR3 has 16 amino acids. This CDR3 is CASSLEWTGAGQPQHF. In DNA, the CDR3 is TGCGCCAGCAGCTTGGAATGGACAGGGGCGGGTCAGCCCCAGCATTTT.

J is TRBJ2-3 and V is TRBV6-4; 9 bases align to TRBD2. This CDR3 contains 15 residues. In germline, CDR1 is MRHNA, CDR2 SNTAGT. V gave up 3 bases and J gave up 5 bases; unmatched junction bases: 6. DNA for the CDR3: TGTGCCAGCAGTGATCTTAGCGGGAGTCTAGATACGCAGTATTTT. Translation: CASSDLSGSLDTQYF.

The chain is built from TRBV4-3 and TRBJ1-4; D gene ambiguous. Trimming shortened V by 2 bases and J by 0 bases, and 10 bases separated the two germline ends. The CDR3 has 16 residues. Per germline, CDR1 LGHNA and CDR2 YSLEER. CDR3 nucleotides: TGCGCCAGCAGCCAATCGGCGCTAGCAACTAATGAAAAACTGTTTTTT. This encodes CASSQSALATNEKLFF.

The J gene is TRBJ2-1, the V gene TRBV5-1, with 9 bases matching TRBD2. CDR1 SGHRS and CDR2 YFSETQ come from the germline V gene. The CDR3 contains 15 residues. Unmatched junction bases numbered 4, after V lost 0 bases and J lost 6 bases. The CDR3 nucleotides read TGCGCCAGCAGCTTGGTAGCGGGAGATACCAATGAGCAGTTCTTC. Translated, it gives CASSLVAGDTNEQFF.

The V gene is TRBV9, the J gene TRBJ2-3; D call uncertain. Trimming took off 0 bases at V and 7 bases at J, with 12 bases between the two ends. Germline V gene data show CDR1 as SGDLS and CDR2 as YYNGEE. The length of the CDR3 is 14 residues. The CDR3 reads CASSVVDTPNTQYF. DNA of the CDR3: TGTGCCAGCAGCGTAGTAGATACTCCAAATACGCAGTATTTT.

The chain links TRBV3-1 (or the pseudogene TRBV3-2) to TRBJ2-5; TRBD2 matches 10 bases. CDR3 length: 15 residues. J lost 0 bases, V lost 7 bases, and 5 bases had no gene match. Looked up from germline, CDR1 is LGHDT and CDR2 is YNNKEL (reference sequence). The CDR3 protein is CASTQRGGNQETQYF. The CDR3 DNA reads TGTGCCAGCACCCAGCGGGGGGGGAACCAAGAGACCCAGTACTTC.

CDR3 loop: CASGLGPRVNYGYTF. The DNA of the CDR3 is TGTGCTAGTGGCCTCGGCCCCAGGGTGAACTATGGCTACACCTTC. This chain uses TRBV12-5 with TRBJ1-2; D is possibly TRBD1 (5 bases). Germline V gives CDR1 LGHNT, CDR2 FRNRAP. V was clipped by 6 bases and J by 2 bases, with 16 bases between them. CDR3 length equals 15 residues.

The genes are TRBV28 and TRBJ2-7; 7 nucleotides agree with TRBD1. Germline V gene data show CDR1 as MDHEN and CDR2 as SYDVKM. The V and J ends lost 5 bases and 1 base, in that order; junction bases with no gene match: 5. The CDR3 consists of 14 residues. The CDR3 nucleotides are TGTGCCAGCAGTACATACAGGGGTTCCTACGAGCAGTACTTC. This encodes CASSTYRGSYEQYF.

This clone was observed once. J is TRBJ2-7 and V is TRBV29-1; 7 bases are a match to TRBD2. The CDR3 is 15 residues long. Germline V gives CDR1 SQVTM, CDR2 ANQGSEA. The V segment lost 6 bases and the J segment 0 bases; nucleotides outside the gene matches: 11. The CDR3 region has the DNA TGCAGCGTACGGGGGGAGTCTGCGAGCTCCTACGAGCAGTACTTC. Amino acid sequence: CSVRGESASSYEQYF.

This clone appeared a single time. DNA for the CDR3: TGTGCCAGCAGTTACTCGCCTGGCTCTAATGAAAAACTGTTTTTT. Translated, it gives CASSYSPGSNEKLFF. The rearrangement uses TRBV6-5 and TRBJ1-4; no clear D gene. In germline, CDR1 is MNHEY, CDR2 SVGAGI. This CDR3 comprises 15 residues. V dropped 0 bases and J dropped 3 bases, with 8 bases sitting between them.

CDR3 sequence: CASSTPGGQETQYF. CDR3 DNA sequence: TGTGCCAGCAGTACCCCCGGCGGACAAGAGACCCAGTACTTC. This chain joins TRBV5-6 and TRBJ2-5; D is ambiguous. Deletions cut 5 bases from V and 2 bases from J, with 13 bases between. Germline CDR1 reads SGHDT; CDR2 reads YYEEEE. The CDR3 runs to 14 residues.

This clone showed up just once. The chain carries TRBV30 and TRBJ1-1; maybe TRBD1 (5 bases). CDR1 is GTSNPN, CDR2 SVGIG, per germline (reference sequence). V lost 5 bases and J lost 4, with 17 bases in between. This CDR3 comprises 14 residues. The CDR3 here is CAWSPGGGSTEAFF. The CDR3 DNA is TGTGCCTGGTCCCCTGGGGGGGGAAGCACTGAAGCTTTCTTT.

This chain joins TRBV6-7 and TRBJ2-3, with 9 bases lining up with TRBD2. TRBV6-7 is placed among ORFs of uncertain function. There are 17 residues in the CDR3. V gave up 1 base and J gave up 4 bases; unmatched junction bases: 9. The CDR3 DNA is TGTGCCAGCAGTTACTTGGCGCGGGGGGGCAAGGCAGATACGCAGTATTTT. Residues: CASSYLARGGKADTQYF.

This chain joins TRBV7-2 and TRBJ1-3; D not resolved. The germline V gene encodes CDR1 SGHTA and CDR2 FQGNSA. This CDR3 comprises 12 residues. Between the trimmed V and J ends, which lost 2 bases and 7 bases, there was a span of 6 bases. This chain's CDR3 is CASSLRGNTIYF. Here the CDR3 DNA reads TGTGCCAGCAGCTTAAGAGGGAACACCATATATTTT. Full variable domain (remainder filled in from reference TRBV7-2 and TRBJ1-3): GAGVSQSPSNKVTEKGKDVELRCDPISGHTALYWYRQSLGQGLEFLIYFQGNSAPDKSGLPSDRFSAERTGGSVSTLTIQRTQQEDSAVYLCASSLRGNTIYFGEGSWLTVV.

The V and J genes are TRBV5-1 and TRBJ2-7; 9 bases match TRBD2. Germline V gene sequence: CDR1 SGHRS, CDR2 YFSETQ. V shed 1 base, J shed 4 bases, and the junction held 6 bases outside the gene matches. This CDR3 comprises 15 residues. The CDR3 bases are TGCGCCAGCAGCTTGAGTGAGCGGGAGGTGTACGAGCAGTACTTC. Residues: CASSLSEREVYEQYF.

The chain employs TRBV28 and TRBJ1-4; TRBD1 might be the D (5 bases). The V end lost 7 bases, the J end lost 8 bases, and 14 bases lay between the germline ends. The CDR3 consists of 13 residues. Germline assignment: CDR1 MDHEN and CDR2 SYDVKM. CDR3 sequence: CASILGRGEKLFF. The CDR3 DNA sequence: TGTGCCAGCATTCTAGGCCGGGGGGAAAAACTGTTTTTT.

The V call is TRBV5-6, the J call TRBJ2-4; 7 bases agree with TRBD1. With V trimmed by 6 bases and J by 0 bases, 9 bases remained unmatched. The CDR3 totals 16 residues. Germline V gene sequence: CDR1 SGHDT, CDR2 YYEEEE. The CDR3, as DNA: TGTGCCAGCAATTACAGGGGCTCGACAGCCAAAAACATTCAGTACTTC. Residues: CASNYRGSTAKNIQYF.